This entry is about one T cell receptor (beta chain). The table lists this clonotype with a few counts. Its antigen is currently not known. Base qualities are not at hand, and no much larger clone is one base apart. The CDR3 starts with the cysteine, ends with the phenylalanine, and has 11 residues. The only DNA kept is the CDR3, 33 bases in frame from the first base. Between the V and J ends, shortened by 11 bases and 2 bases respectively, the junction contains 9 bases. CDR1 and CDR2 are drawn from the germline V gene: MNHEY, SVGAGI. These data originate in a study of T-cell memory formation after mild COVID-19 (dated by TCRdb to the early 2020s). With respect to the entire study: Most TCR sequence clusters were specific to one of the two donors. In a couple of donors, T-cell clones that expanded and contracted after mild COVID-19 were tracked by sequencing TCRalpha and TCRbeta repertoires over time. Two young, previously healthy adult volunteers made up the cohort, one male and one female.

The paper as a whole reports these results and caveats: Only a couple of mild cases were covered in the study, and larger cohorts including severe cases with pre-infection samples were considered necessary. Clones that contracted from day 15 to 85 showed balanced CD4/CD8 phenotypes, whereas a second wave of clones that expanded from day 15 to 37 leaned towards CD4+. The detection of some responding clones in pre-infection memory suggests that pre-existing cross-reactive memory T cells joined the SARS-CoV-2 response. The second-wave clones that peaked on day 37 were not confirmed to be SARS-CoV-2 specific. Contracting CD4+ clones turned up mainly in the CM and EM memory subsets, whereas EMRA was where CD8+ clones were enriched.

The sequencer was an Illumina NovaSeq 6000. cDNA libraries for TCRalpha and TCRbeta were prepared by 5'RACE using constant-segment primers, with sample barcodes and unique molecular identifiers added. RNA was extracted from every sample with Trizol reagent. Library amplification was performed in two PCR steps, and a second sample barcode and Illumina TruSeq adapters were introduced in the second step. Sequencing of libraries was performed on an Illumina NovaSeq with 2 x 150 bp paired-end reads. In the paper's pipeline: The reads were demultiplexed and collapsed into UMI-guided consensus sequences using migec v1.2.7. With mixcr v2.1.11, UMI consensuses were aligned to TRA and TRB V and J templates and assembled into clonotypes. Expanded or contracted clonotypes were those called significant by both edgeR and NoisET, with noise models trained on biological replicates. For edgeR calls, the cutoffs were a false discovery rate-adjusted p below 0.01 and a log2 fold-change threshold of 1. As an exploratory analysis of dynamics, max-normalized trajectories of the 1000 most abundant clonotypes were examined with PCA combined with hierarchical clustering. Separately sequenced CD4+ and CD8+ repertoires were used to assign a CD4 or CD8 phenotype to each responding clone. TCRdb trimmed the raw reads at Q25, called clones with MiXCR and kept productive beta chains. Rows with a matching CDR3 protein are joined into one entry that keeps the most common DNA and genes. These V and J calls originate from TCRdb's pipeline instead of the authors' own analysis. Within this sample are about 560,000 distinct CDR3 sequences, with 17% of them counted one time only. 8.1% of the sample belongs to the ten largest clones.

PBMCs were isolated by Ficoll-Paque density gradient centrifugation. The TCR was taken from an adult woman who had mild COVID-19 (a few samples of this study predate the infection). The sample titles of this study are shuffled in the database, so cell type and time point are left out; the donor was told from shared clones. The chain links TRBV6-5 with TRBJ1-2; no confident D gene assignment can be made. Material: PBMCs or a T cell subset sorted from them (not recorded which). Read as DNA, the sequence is TGTGCCGCGGCAGCGAACTATGGCTACACCTTC. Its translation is CAAAANYGYTF.